A single sample is the source of the 2 T cell receptor beta chains below, sequenced in a study of T cell repertoires in cytomegalovirus infection (dated by TCRdb to the late 2010s). This sample's treatment or condition label indicates: in vitro stimulation with specific CMV peptide epitopes to enrich CMV-specific T cells. These receptors are not linked to any known antigen. Sequencer: Illumina HiSeq 1500. TCRdb reprocessed the public reads (quality trimming at Q25 with fastp, clone calling with MiXCR) and kept in-frame beta chains. Rows merge per CDR3 protein into single entries with the most common DNA and genes. The sample table lists 830,000 or so distinct CDR3 sequences, approximately 32% of them with a count of one. In total, the top ten clones hold roughly an eighth of the sample. The sample in question was cultured CD8+ T cells from PBMCs, obtained from culture after CMV antigen stimulation. The receptors derive from a human donor in good health (CMV status not recorded). Some clones in this sample may be carry-over from other donors' samples.

The chain joins TRBV7-9 to TRBJ1-4; 9 bases are a match to TRBD1. The length of the CDR3 is 13 residues. From germline, CDR1 is SEHNR and CDR2 FQNEAQ (reference sequence). Unmatched junction bases numbered 6, after V lost 4 bases and J lost 12 bases. The CDR3: CASSSGTGLELFF. CDR3 in DNA: TGTGCCAGCAGCTCCGGGACAGGGCTGGAACTGTTTTTT.

This clonotype has a handful of counts. The chain joins TRBV27 to TRBJ1-4; possible D gene TRBD1, 5 bases. CDR1 is MNHEY, CDR2 SMNVEV, per germline (reference sequence). This CDR3 has 15 amino acids. V was trimmed by 5 bases and J by 3 bases, leaving 13 bases between them. The CDR3 loop reads CASSTGTDPNEKLFF. The CDR3 nucleotides read TGTGCCAGCAGTACCGGGACGGATCCTAATGAAAAACTGTTTTTT.